These T cell receptor beta chains were read from a single sample in a study of T cells in Graves' hyperthyroidism and ophthalmopathy. From the multiplex PCR reads, TCRdb called clonotypes with MiXCR, one entry per CDR3 protein. The sample consists of about half a million distinct CDR3 sequences, more than 20% of them appearing once. The specimen was blood. These receptors all come from a man between 18 and 35 years old with Graves' hyperthyroidism. Each CDR3 is given with its conserved first and last residue. D genes are given only for firm matches. Rows may omit the clone size; those that give it use once, few, many or a size class.

cdr3_aa cdr3_nt clone_size cdr3_length j_call d_call v_call
CAISVGGGQNEQYF TGTGCCATCAGTGTAGGTGGGGGCCAGAACGAGCAGTACTTC many 14 TRBJ2-7 NA TRBV10-3
CSAPRGQMNAEAFF TGCAGTGCTCCTCGGGGACAAATGAACGCTGAAGCTTTCTTT few 14 TRBJ1-1 NA TRBV20-1
CASSHLDRPLTDTQYF TGTGCCAGCAGTCACCTCGACAGGCCCCTCACAGATACGCAGTATTTT many 16 TRBJ2-3 NA TRBV27
CASSHPDRAATYEQYF TGTGCCAGCAGCCATCCCGACAGGGCCGCGACCTACGAGCAGTACTTC few 16 TRBJ2-7 TRBD1 TRBV6-1
CASSPSRGDQPQHF TGTGCCAGCTCACCAAGTCGGGGGGATCAGCCCCAGCATTTT few 14 TRBJ1-5 NA TRBV18
CASSFRPGQGVYEQYF TGTGCCAGCAGTTTCCGCCCGGGACAGGGGGTCTACGAGCAGTACTTC few 16 TRBJ2-7 TRBD1 TRBV11-1
CASSYVGLETQYF TGTGCCAGCAGCTATGTTGGCTTGGAGACCCAGTACTTC once 13 TRBJ2-5 NA TRBV12-3/TRBV12-4
CASFWPMNTEAFF TGTGCCAGCTTCTGGCCGATGAACACTGAAGCTTTCTTT many 13 TRBJ1-1 NA TRBV6-1
CASSKLAGGAYEQYF TGTGCCAGCAGCAAACTAGCGGGGGGCGCCTACGAGCAGTACTTC few 15 TRBJ2-7 TRBD2 TRBV7-2
CASTAPTRNTEAFF TGTGCCAGCACCGCTCCGACGCGAAACACTGAAGCTTTCTTT many 14 TRBJ1-1 NA TRBV28
CSPGEGVYEQYF TGCAGTCCAGGGGAAGGGGTCTACGAGCAGTACTTC few 12 TRBJ2-7 NA TRBV20-1
CASSSGYSGANVLTF TGTGCCAGCAGCTCCGGATACTCTGGGGCCAACGTCCTGACTTTC many 15 TRBJ2-6 NA TRBV11-2
CSARGSTGLAGGMGETQYF TGCAGTGCTAGAGGCTCCACGGGACTAGCGGGAGGGATGGGAGAGACCCAGTACTTC NA 19 TRBJ2-5 TRBD2 TRBV20-1
CASSGRTGVGAEAFF TGTGCCAGCAGTGGCCGAACAGGGGTGGGCGCTGAAGCTTTCTTT many 15 TRBJ1-1 TRBD1 TRBV2
CASSPRQGINEQYF TGCGCCAGCAGCCCGCGTCAGGGGATCAACGAGCAGTACTTC few 14 TRBJ2-7 NA TRBV4-1
CASRPEGGNYYGYTF TGTGCCAGCAGACCGGAGGGCGGTAACTACTATGGCTACACCTTC few 15 TRBJ1-2 NA TRBV6-1
CAWDNLRTMNTEAFF TGTGCCTGGGATAATCTACGGACCATGAACACTGAAGCTTTCTTT many 15 TRBJ1-1 NA TRBV30
CASSLTGFEQYF TGTGCCAGCAGCTTGACAGGGTTCGAGCAGTACTTC many 12 TRBJ2-7 TRBD1 TRBV11-3
CASSLPGTVLFGNGYTF TGTGCCAGCAGCTTACCCGGGACAGTTCTCTTCGGGAATGGCTACACCTTC NA 17 TRBJ1-2 TRBD1 TRBV11-1
CASSIRQGAESQDEQYF TGTGCCAGTAGTATACGTCAGGGGGCTGAGTCACAGGACGAGCAGTATTTC NA 17 TRBJ2-7 TRBD1 TRBV19
CASSDVLFEETQYF TGTGCCAGCAGTGATGTACTATTTGAAGAGACCCAGTACTTC many 14 TRBJ2-5 NA TRBV2
CASSTGVLQPQHF TGTGCCAGCAGTACAGGGGTCCTTCAGCCCCAGCATTTT many 13 TRBJ1-5 TRBD1 TRBV12-3/TRBV12-4
CATSRDGWGDGNQPQHF TGTGCCACCAGCAGAGATGGATGGGGGGACGGCAATCAGCCCCAGCATTTT NA 17 TRBJ1-5 NA TRBV15
CASIKTGRFVDGYTF TGTGCCAGCATCAAGACAGGGCGGTTCGTCGACGGCTACACCTTC many 15 TRBJ1-2 TRBD1 TRBV7-9
CATSREVMGQGYGYTF TGTGCCACCAGCAGAGAGGTGATGGGACAGGGTTATGGCTACACCTTC NA 16 TRBJ1-2 TRBD1 TRBV15
CASSFGQGKALRGTYEQYF TGTGCCAGCAGCTTCGGACAGGGCAAGGCCTTAAGGGGAACCTACGAGCAGTACTTC many 19 TRBJ2-7 TRBD1 TRBV11-3
CASRLWQETQYF TGTGCCAGCAGACTCTGGCAAGAGACCCAGTACTTC many 12 TRBJ2-5 NA TRBV27
CASRDARGIQETQYF TGCGCCAGCAGGGACGCGAGGGGGATCCAAGAGACCCAGTACTTC many 15 TRBJ2-5 NA TRBV5-1
CASSILGQGDRTGELFF TGTGCCAGTAGTATCCTAGGACAGGGAGATAGGACCGGGGAGCTGTTTTTT many 17 TRBJ2-2 TRBD1 TRBV19
CASKPEEDYEQYF TGTGCCAGCAAACCGGAGGAGGACTACGAGCAGTACTTC many 13 TRBJ2-7 NA TRBV6-1
CASSWTGSGNQPQHF TGTGCCAGCAGTTGGACAGGGTCGGGCAATCAGCCCCAGCATTTT NA 15 TRBJ1-5 TRBD1 TRBV6-5
CSARDWGATPGKNIQYF TGCAGTGCTAGAGATTGGGGAGCTACCCCGGGGAAAAACATTCAGTACTTC NA 17 TRBJ2-4 NA TRBV20-1
CASSDSRAGGYTF TGTGCCAGCAGTGACTCGAGAGCAGGTGGCTACACCTTC many 13 TRBJ1-2 NA TRBV6-5
CAISLSGTTLDYGYTF TGTGCCATCAGCCTATCCGGGACCACCCTCGACTATGGCTACACCTTC many 16 TRBJ1-2 NA TRBV10-3
CALRDRVSAEAFF TGTGCGCTCCGGGACAGGGTAAGCGCTGAAGCTTTCTTT once 13 TRBJ1-1 TRBD1 TRBV19
CASSDPTARYF TGTGCCAGCAGTGATCCCACAGCTAGGTACTTC few 11 TRBJ2-4 NA TRBV12-3/TRBV12-4
CASIRGRQGKQPQHF TGTGCCAGCATCAGGGGCCGCCAAGGGAAACAGCCCCAGCATTTT NA 15 TRBJ1-5 NA TRBV27